Presented here are 12 T cell receptor beta chains from one specimen sequenced in a study of CD8 T cells in Susac syndrome. Reverse transcription of roughly 0.5 to 1 ug RNA was carried out with random hexamers. One entry per CDR3 protein, called by TCRdb with MiXCR from the immunoSEQ multiplex PCR reads. The table has about 150,000 distinct CDR3 sequences, roughly 95% seen once. The sample taken for sequencing was CD4+ T cells from PBMCs. The receptors here all came from a human donor with Susac syndrome.

This clonotype occurred once. The chain links TRBV7-2 to TRBJ1-2, with 9 bases identical to TRBD1. V lost 0 bases and J lost 4; bases outside the gene matches: 3. CDR3 size: 15 residues. The V gene's germline CDR1 is SGHTA and CDR2 FQGNSA. The CDR3 loop reads CASSLAQGQGYGYTF. The CDR3 DNA sequence: TGTGCCAGCAGCTTAGCCCAGGGACAGGGCTATGGCTACACCTTC. Supplemented by reference TRBV7-2 and TRBJ1-2, the full variable domain reads GAGVSQSPSNKVTEKGKDVELRCDPISGHTALYWYRQSLGQGLEFLIYFQGNSAPDKSGLPSDRFSAERTGGSVSTLTIQRTQQEDSAVYLCASSLAQGQGYGYTFGSGTRLTVV.

V and J are TRBV19 and TRBJ1-5, with TRBD1 matching 9 bases. Germline CDR1 reads LNHDA; CDR2 reads SQIVND (reference sequence). This CDR3 is built from 14 residues. V lost 6 bases and J lost 8; bases outside the gene matches: 8. The CDR3 spells CASSPRDRVKPQHF. The CDR3 region has the DNA TGTGCCAGTAGCCCAAGGGACAGGGTTAAGCCCCAGCATTTT.

This chain joins TRBV3-1 and TRBJ1-2; 9 positions agree with TRBD1. There are 13 residues in the CDR3. CDR1 and CDR2 (germline): LGHDT, YNNKEL (reference sequence). Trimming removed 3 bases from V and 7 bases from J; junction bases left unmatched: 3. This chain's CDR3 is CASSQTGGGGYTF. CDR3 nucleotides: TGTGCCAGCAGCCAGACAGGGGGAGGTGGCTACACCTTC.

The genes are TRBV7-7 and TRBJ2-5; D not resolved. The ends were cut back, 3 bases at V and 5 bases at J, with 10 bases in the middle. Germline CDR1 SSHAT, CDR2 FNYEAQ (reference sequence). This CDR3 region has 13 residues. The CDR3 sequence: CASSLDGWETQYF. DNA for the CDR3: TGTGCCAGCAGCTTGGACGGATGGGAGACCCAGTACTTC.

The chain is built from TRBV27 and TRBJ2-7; 8 nucleotides match TRBD2. The V gene's germline CDR1 is MNHEY and CDR2 SMNVEV (reference sequence). The ends lost 5 bases at V and 5 bases at J; junction bases unmatched: 2. The CDR3 covers 12 residues. The CDR3 sequence: CASSRGGHEQYF. The CDR3 region has the DNA TGTGCCAGCAGTCGGGGGGGCCACGAGCAGTACTTC.

This clonotype was seen a handful of times. The V gene is TRBV9, the J gene TRBJ2-5, with D perhaps TRBD1 (5 bases). CDR1 SGDLS and CDR2 YYNGEE come from the germline V gene. This CDR3 region has 13 residues. The ends were cut back, 0 bases at V and 5 bases at J, with 8 bases in the middle. CDR3 amino acids: CASSVVPGETQYF. CDR3 nucleotides: TGTGCCAGCAGCGTAGTCCCAGGGGAGACCCAGTACTTC. The whole variable domain, remainder taken from reference TRBV9 and TRBJ2-5, is DSGVTQTPKHLITATGQRVTLRCSPRSGDLSVYWYQQSLDQGLQFLIQYYNGEERAKGNILERFSAQQFPDLHSELNLSSLELGDSALYFCASSVVPGETQYFGPGTRLLVL.

The genes are TRBV19 and TRBJ2-3; D may be TRBD1 (6 bases). The CDR3 is made up of 16 amino acids. Trimming shortened V by 5 bases and J by 0 bases, and 15 bases separated the two germline ends. Germline V CDR1 and CDR2: LNHDA, SQIVND (reference sequence). CDR3 DNA: TGTGCCAGTAGTGGCCCCGGGACACCTAGCACAGATACGCAGTATTTT. Amino acid sequence: CASSGPGTPSTDTQYF.

The V gene is TRBV3-1, the J gene TRBJ1-2, with unresolved D. This CDR3 is 12 amino acids long. Germline V gene lookup returns CDR1 LGHDT and CDR2 YNNKEL (reference sequence). Trimming took off 3 bases at V and 4 bases at J, with 6 bases between the two ends. The CDR3 DNA reads as TGTGCCAGCAGCCAGGCCCTCTATGGCTACACCTTC. This encodes CASSQALYGYTF.

The chain uses TRBV3-1 and TRBJ2-5; 7 bases fit TRBD2. Germline CDR1 reads LGHDT; CDR2 reads YNNKEL (reference sequence). Trimming cost V 2 bases and J 1 base; bases outside gene matches: 1. The CDR3 covers 14 residues. The CDR3 DNA reads as TGTGCCAGCAGCCAAAGCGGGGTCCAAGAGACCCAGTACTTC. Translating it yields CASSQSGVQETQYF.

This chain links TRBV2 with TRBJ2-5; D is unresolved. V lost 6 bases, J lost 2 bases, and 13 bases lay in between. Germline V gene lookup returns CDR1 SNHLY and CDR2 FYNNEI. The CDR3 loop spans 14 amino acids. DNA for the CDR3: TGTGCCAGCAGCGGCTCGACGCGTCAAGAGACCCAGTACTTC. This encodes CASSGSTRQETQYF.

The V and J genes are TRBV20-1 and TRBJ1-2; TRBD1 might be the D (5 bases). This CDR3 is built from 12 residues. Trimming cost V 0 bases and J 6 bases, with 8 bases left between them. Looked up from germline, CDR1 is DFQATT and CDR2 is SNEGSKA (reference sequence). The DNA of the CDR3 is TGCAGTGCTAGAGATTCGGGGGATGGCTACACCTTC. This gives the protein CSARDSGDGYTF.

The chain links TRBV20-1 to TRBJ2-5, with D perhaps TRBD2 (6 bases). This CDR3 comprises 12 residues. Trimming left V 6 bases short and J 5 bases short, with 13 bases between. The V gene's germline CDR1 is DFQATT and CDR2 SNEGSKA (reference sequence). Here the CDR3 DNA reads TGCAGTGCCGGGGGTTCGGGGGAGACCCAGTACTTC. As protein: CSAGGSGETQYF.